The rows below give T cell receptor beta chains drawn from one sample of a study of vaccination and CD4 T cells after COVID-19. MiXCR, run by TCRdb on the PCR reads, gives a single entry per CDR3 protein. The sample contains around 26,000 distinct CDR3 sequences, under 70% of which appear only once. Their specific antigens are unknown. Sample: CD4+ T cells from blood, cultured in vitro, taken after SARS-CoV-2 vaccination. The origin of the receptors is a human donor who received a COVID-19 vaccine. Each CDR3 is given with its conserved first and last residue. The D gene is left open where the match is weak. Clone size is shown for a subset of rows, as once, few, many or a class of expanded clone.

J	D	size	length	V	DNA	CDR3
TRBJ1-5	NA	NA	16	TRBV3-1	TGTGCCAGCAGCCCCCGGGACGGAGCTAGCAATCAGCCCCAGCATTTT	CASSPRDGASNQPQHF
TRBJ2-7	TRBD1	NA	14	TRBV24-1	TGTGCCACCAGTGCTACAGGGGGCCTCGACGAGCAGTACTTC	CATSATGGLDEQYF
TRBJ2-5	TRBD2	few	15	TRBV30	TGTGCCTGGAGTGTACTAGCGGTGTACCAAGAGACCCAGTACTTC	CAWSVLAVYQETQYF
TRBJ1-5	TRBD1	NA	12	TRBV30	TGTGCCTACTCGACAGGGTATCAGCCCCAGCATTTT	CAYSTGYQPQHF
TRBJ1-5	NA	NA	17	TRBV19	TGTGCCAGTAGTATAGGTCCCTCCAGCAGGGTATTTCAGCCCCAGCATTTT	CASSIGPSSRVFQPQHF
TRBJ1-1	TRBD1	few	14	TRBV20-1	TGCAGTGCAACGACAGGGGGGGTGAACACTGAAGCTTTCTTT	CSATTGGVNTEAFF
TRBJ2-7	NA	NA	13	TRBV4-1	TGCGCCAGCAGCTCTGATGAAGGGGGCGAGCAGTACTTC	CASSSDEGGEQYF
TRBJ2-2	TRBD1	NA	15	TRBV27	TGTGCCAGCCGAAAGGGACAGGGGGTTTTCGGGGAGCTGTTTTTT	CASRKGQGVFGELFF
TRBJ2-1	NA	NA	17	TRBV6-2/TRBV6-3	TGTGCCAGCAGTTACCTCTCAGGGCGGGGATCCTACAATGAGCAGTTCTTC	CASSYLSGRGSYNEQFF
TRBJ2-5	TRBD2	NA	20	TRBV6-5	TGTGCCAGCAGTTACCCGACTAGCGGGGAACTCCCAAGAGATGAGGGGACCCAGTACTTC	CASSYPTSGELPRDEGTQYF
TRBJ1-4	NA	few	17	TRBV15	TGTGCCACCAGCAGAGAAGGATCCAGGGCGGGAGATGAAAAACTGTTTTTT	CATSREGSRAGDEKLFF
TRBJ1-2	NA	NA	13	TRBV5-4	TGTGCCAGCAGCTTGGCGGCAGGAGAGGGCTACACCTTC	CASSLAAGEGYTF
TRBJ1-3	NA	few	15	TRBV6-1	TGTGCCAGCAGTAGGACAGCGGTCTCTGGAAACACCATATATTTT	CASSRTAVSGNTIYF
TRBJ1-1	NA	NA	14	TRBV10-1	TGCGCCAGCAGTGAGCGATCAGGGGACACTGAAGCTTTCTTT	CASSERSGDTEAFF
TRBJ1-3	NA	NA	15	TRBV15	TGTGCCACCAGCAGAGAAGGCCAGGAGGGAAACACCATATATTTT	CATSREGQEGNTIYF
TRBJ2-2	TRBD1	NA	16	TRBV14	TGTGCCAGCAGCCACACGGGTACAGGGGGCTCCGGGGAGCTGTTTTTT	CASSHTGTGGSGELFF
TRBJ2-7	NA	NA	16	TRBV21-1	TGTGCCAGCAGCAAAGAGGTTCACAGGGTCACCTACGAGCAGTACTTC	CASSKEVHRVTYEQYF
TRBJ1-5	TRBD1	NA	15	TRBV20-1	TGCAGTGCTCCCCCAGGGGGGGCAGGGAATCAGCCCCAGCATTTT	CSAPPGGAGNQPQHF
TRBJ2-4	NA	NA	17	TRBV12-3/TRBV12-4	TGTGCCAGCAGTTACCGAACCGTGGACAGAGAGAAAAACATTCAGTACTTC	CASSYRTVDREKNIQYF
TRBJ2-3	NA	NA	16	TRBV6-1	TGTGCCAGCAGTCGAACAACTAGCCTGTCCACAGATACGCAGTATTTT	CASSRTTSLSTDTQYF
TRBJ2-7	TRBD1	NA	17	TRBV6-1	TGTGCCAGCAGTGAAATGCCACCGGGACAGATCCCCTACGAGCAGTACTTC	CASSEMPPGQIPYEQYF
TRBJ1-6	NA	NA	14	TRBV20-1	TGCAGTGCTAGAGATTGGCCGATTAATTCACCCCTCCACTTT	CSARDWPINSPLHF
TRBJ1-5	NA	NA	14	TRBV25-1	TGTGCCAGCAGTGAATTTGGAAGCAATCAGCCCCAGCATTTT	CASSEFGSNQPQHF
TRBJ1-5	NA	NA	11	TRBV6-1	TGTGCCAGCACATCGGATCAGCCCCAGCATTTT	CASTSDQPQHF
TRBJ2-5	NA	NA	13	TRBV7-2	TGTGCCAGCAGCCTAAGACAACCCCAGACCCAGTACTTC	CASSLRQPQTQYF
TRBJ1-1	NA	NA	19	TRBV5-1	TGCGCCAGCAGCTTTGAAGATGGCACCTGGCGCTCTCTGAACACTGAAGCTTTCTTT	CASSFEDGTWRSLNTEAFF
TRBJ1-6	NA	NA	15	TRBV6-1	TGTGCCAGCAGGCTACAGCTCCTTGGGAATTCACCCCTCCACTTT	CASRLQLLGNSPLHF
TRBJ1-2	NA	NA	15	TRBV2	TGTGCCAGCAGTGAAACGGGCAGGGGCGTACTTGGCTACACCTTC	CASSETGRGVLGYTF
TRBJ2-1	TRBD2	NA	15	TRBV5-1	TGCGCCAGCAGCTTGACTAGCGGGGGGAGGAATGAGCAGTTCTTC	CASSLTSGGRNEQFF
TRBJ2-3	NA	NA	14	TRBV7-2	TGTGCCAGCAGCGATCCGTCTGGCACAGATACGCAGTATTTT	CASSDPSGTDTQYF
TRBJ2-5	NA	once	14	TRBV9	TGTGCCAGCAGCGTAGGGACTAACGAAGAGACCCAGTACTTC	CASSVGTNEETQYF
TRBJ1-5	TRBD1	NA	15	TRBV29-1	TGCAGCGTATTATCGGGACAGGGGTTGGTTCAGCCCCAGCATTTT	CSVLSGQGLVQPQHF
TRBJ1-1	NA	few	14	TRBV18	TGTGCCAGCTCAGACAGCTCACTGAACACTGAAGCTTTCTTT	CASSDSSLNTEAFF
TRBJ1-2	NA	NA	14	TRBV15	TGTGCCACCAGCAATGCCCTGGATAACTATGGCTACACCTTC	CATSNALDNYGYTF
TRBJ2-6	NA	NA	18	TRBV4-1	TGCGCCAGCAGCCCGACCCAACGGGCGTTCGTGGGGGCCGACGTCCTGACTTTC	CASSPTQRAFVGADVLTF
TRBJ2-3	TRBD2	NA	14	TRBV6-2/TRBV6-3	TGTGCCAGCAGCCGCGCTAGCGGGGGGGCTACGCAGTATTTT	CASSRASGGATQYF
TRBJ2-2	NA	NA	16	TRBV5-4	TGTGCCAGCAGCCCCTCGCTGGGGGCAGAGGGCGGGGAGCTGTTTTTT	CASSPSLGAEGGELFF
TRBJ1-6	NA	NA	14	TRBV5-6	TGTGCCAGCAGCTTGGTCTTGAGTAATTCACCCCTCCACTTT	CASSLVLSNSPLHF
TRBJ2-5	NA	few	14	TRBV7-6	TGTGCCAGCAGCCGCCAGTCCCTCCAAGAGACCCAGTACTTC	CASSRQSLQETQYF
TRBJ2-5	TRBD1	NA	15	TRBV5-1	TGCGCCAGCAGCAACCCTGACAGGGTTGGAGAGACCCAGTACTTC	CASSNPDRVGETQYF
TRBJ1-5	NA	NA	16	TRBV7-2	TGTGCCAGCAGCTTAGCGAGACTCGGGGGCAATCAGCCCCAGCATTTT	CASSLARLGGNQPQHF
TRBJ2-7	NA	NA	15	TRBV10-1	TGCGCCAGCAGTGAATATGGAGGGGGGTCCTACGAGCAGTACTTC	CASSEYGGGSYEQYF
TRBJ2-3	TRBD2	few	18	TRBV7-2	TGTGCCAGCAGCTTAGCCCTCCCTAGCGGGGGGGCCACAGATACGCAGTATTTT	CASSLALPSGGATDTQYF
TRBJ1-5	NA	few	15	TRBV6-5	TGTGCCAGCAGTTACTCAACAGCGAGCAATCAGCCCCAGCATTTT	CASSYSTASNQPQHF
TRBJ2-7	NA	NA	13	TRBV11-3	TGTGCCAGCAGCTCAGACACTTCCTACGAGCAGTACTTC	CASSSDTSYEQYF
TRBJ2-3	TRBD2	NA	17	TRBV20-1	TGCAGTGCTCTAAGAACTATAGCGGGGGCGAGCACAGATACGCAGTATTTT	CSALRTIAGASTDTQYF